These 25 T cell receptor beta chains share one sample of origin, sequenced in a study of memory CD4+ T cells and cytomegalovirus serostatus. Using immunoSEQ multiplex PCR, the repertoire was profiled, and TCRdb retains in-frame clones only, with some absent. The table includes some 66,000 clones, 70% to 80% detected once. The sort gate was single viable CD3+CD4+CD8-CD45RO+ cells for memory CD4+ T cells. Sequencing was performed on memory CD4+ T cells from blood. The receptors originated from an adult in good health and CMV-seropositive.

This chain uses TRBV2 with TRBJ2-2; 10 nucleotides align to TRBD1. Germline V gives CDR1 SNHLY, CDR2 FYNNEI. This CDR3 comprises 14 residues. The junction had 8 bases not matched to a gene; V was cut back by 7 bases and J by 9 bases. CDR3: CASTRDRGNRELFF. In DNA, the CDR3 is TGTGCCAGCACCCGGGACAGGGGAAACCGGGAGCTGTTTTTT. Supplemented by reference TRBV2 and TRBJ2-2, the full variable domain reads EPEVTQTPSHQVTQMGQEVILRCVPISNHLYFYWYRQILGQKVEFLVSFYNNEISEKSEIFDDQFSVERPDGSNFTLKIRSTKLEDSAMYFCASTRDRGNRELFFGEGSRLTVL.

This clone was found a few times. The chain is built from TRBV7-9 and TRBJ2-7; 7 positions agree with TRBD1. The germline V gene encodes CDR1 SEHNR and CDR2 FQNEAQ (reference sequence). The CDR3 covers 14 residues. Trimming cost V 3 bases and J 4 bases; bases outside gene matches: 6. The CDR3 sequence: CASSFPGTEYEQYF. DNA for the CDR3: TGTGCCAGCAGCTTTCCCGGGACAGAGTACGAGCAGTACTTC.

The CDR3 region has the DNA TGCAGCGTCTCTGACAGGTTAGACACCGGGGAGCTGTTTTTT. It yields the protein CSVSDRLDTGELFF. The chain links TRBV29-1 to TRBJ2-2; D is perhaps TRBD1 (6 bases). The CDR3 extends over 14 amino acids. Per germline, CDR1 SQVTM and CDR2 ANQGSEA. V lost 6 bases, J lost 3 bases, and 14 bases lay in between.

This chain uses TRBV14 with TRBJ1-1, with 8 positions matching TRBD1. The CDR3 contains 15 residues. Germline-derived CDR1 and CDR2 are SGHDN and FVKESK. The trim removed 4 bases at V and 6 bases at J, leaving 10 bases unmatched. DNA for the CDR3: TGTGCCAGCAGCCCCGGACAGGGACGTCGGTCTGAAGCTTTCTTT. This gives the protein CASSPGQGRRSEAFF.

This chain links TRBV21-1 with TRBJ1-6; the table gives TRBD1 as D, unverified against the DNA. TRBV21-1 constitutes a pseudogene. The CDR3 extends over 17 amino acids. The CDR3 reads CASSEGDRGLSCSPLHF. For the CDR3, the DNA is TGTGCCAGCAGCGAAGGGGACAGGGGGCTTTCGTGTTCACCCCTCCACTTT.

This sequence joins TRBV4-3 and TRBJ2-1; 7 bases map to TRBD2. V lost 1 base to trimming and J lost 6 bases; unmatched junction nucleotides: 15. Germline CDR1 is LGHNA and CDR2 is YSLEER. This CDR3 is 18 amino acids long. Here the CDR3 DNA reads TGCGCCAGCAGCCAAGTGTATGCTAGCGGAGCGGAGGGCAATGAGCAGTTCTTC. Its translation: CASSQVYASGAEGNEQFF.

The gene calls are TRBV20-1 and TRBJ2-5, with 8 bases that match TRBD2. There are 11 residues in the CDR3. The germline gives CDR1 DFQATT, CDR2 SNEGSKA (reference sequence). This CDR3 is CGGLGGETQYF. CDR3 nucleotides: TGCGGGGGACTAGGAGGTGAGACCCAGTACTTC.

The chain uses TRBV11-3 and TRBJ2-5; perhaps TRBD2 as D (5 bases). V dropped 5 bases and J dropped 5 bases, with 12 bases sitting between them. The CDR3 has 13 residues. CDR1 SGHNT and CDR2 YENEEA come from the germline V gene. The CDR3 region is CASSAGERETQYF. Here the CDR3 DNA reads TGTGCCAGCAGCGCCGGGGAGAGGGAGACCCAGTACTTC.

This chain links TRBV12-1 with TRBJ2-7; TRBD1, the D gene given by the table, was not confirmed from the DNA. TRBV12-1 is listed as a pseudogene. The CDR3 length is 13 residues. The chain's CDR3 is CASSFTGKDEQYF. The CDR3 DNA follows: TGTGCCAGCAGCTTCACAGGGAAGGACGAGCAGTACTTC.

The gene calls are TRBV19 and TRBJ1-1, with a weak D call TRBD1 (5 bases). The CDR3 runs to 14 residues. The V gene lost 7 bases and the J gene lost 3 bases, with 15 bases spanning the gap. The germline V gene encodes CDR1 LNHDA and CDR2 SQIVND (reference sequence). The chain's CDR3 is CASTPGSGDTEAFF. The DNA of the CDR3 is TGTGCCAGTACCCCAGGGTCCGGGGACACTGAAGCTTTCTTT.

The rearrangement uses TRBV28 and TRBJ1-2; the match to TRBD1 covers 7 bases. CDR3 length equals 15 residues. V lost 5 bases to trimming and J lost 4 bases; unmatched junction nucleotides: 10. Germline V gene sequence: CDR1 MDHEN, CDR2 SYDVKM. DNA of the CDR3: TGTGCCAGCAGTCCGACCTCGACAGGGATCTATGGCTACACCTTC. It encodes CASSPTSTGIYGYTF.

The CDR3 here is CASSLNTAGNQPQHF. The CDR3 nucleotides are TGTGCCAGCAGCTTAAATACCGCGGGCAATCAGCCCCAGCATTTT. The rearrangement joins TRBV11-2 to TRBJ1-5; no definite D call. V dropped 2 bases and J dropped 2 bases, with 10 bases sitting between them. CDR1 and CDR2 from the germline V gene are SGHAT and FQNNGV. The CDR3 runs 15 residues.

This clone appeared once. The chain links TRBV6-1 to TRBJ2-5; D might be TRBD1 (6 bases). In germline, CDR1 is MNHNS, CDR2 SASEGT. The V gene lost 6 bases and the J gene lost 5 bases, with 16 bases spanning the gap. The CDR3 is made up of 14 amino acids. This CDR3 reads CASRGADRVETQYF. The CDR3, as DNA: TGTGCCAGCAGGGGGGCGGATCGGGTGGAGACCCAGTACTTC.

The CDR3 is CASLRDDTQYF. The CDR3, as DNA: TGTGCCAGCTTGCGGGATGATACGCAGTATTTT. The chain joins TRBV2 to TRBJ2-3, with a weak D call TRBD2 (6 bases). V lost 8 bases and J 6 bases, leaving 9 bases between the germline ends. CDR3 length: 11 amino acids. From germline, CDR1 is SNHLY and CDR2 FYNNEI.

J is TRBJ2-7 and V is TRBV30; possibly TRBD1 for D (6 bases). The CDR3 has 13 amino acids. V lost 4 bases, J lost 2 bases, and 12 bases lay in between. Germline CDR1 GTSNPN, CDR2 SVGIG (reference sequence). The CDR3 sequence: CAWTKQGAYEQYF. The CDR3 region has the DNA TGTGCCTGGACAAAACAGGGAGCCTACGAGCAGTACTTC.

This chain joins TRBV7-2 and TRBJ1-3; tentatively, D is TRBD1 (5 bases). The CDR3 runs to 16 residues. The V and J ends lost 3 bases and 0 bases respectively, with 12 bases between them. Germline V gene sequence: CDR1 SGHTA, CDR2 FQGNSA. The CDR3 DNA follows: TGTGCCAGCAGCTTTTCGGGGGGAGTCTCTGGAAACACCATATATTTT. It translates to CASSFSGGVSGNTIYF.

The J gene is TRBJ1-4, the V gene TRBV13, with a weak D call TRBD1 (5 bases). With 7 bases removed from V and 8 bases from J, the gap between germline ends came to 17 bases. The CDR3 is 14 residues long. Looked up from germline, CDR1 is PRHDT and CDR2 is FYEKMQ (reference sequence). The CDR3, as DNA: TGTGCCAGCACCTCGGGCGGGGCTATAGAAAAACTGTTTTTT. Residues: CASTSGGAIEKLFF.

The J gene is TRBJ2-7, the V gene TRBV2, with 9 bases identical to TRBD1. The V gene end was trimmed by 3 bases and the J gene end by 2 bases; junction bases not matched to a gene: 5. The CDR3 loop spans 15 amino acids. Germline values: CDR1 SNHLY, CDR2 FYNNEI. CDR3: CASSEFGQGPYEQYF. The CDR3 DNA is TGTGCCAGCAGTGAGTTCGGACAGGGGCCCTACGAGCAGTACTTC.

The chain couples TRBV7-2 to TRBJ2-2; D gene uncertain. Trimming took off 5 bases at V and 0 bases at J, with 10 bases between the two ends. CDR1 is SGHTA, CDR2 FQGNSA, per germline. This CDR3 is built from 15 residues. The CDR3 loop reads CASSPNGPNTGELFF. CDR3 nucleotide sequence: TGTGCCAGCAGCCCGAACGGGCCGAACACCGGGGAGCTGTTTTTT.

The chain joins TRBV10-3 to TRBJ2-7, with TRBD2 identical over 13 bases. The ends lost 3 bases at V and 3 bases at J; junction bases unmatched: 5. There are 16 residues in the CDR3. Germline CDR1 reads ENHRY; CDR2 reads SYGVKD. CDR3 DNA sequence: TGTGCCATCAGTGAAACTAGCGGGAGGGTTCACTACGAGCAGTACTTC. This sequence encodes CAISETSGRVHYEQYF.

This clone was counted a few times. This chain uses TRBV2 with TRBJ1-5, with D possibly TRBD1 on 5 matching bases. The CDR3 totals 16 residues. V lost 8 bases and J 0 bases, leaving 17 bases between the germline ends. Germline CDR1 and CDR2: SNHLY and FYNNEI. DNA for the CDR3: TGTGCCAGCTCGGAGGGGAACGTTAATAGCAATCAGCCCCAGCATTTT. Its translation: CASSEGNVNSNQPQHF.

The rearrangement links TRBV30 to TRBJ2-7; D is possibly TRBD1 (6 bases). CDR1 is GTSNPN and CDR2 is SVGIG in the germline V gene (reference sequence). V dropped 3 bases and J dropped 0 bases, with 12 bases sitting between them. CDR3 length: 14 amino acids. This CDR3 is CAWRATGSSYEQYF. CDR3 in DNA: TGTGCCTGGAGGGCGACAGGTAGCTCCTACGAGCAGTACTTC.

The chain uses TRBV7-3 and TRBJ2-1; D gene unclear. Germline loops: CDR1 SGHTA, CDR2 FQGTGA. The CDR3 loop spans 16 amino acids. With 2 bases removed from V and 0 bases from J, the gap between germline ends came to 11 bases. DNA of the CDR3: TGTGCCAGCAGCTTAGACGGGTTTAGCTCCTACAATGAGCAGTTCTTC. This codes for CASSLDGFSSYNEQFF.

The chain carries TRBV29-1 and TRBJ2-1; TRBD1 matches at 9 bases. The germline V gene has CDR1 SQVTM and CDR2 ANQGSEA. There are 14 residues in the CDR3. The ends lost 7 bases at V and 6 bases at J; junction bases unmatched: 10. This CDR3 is CSARSGTGLNEQFF. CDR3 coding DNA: TGCAGCGCCCGCTCCGGGACAGGGCTCAATGAGCAGTTCTTC.

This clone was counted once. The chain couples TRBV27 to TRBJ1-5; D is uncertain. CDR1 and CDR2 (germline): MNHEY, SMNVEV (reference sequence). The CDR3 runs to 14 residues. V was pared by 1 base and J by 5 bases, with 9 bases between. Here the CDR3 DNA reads TGTGCCAGCAGTTTATATGGGAGGGATCAGCCCCAGCATTTT. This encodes CASSLYGRDQPQHF.